This T cell receptor beta chain was captured in a study of human T cells and chemical hapten exposure. Study-wide results and limits: Expanded TCR counts at PT1 went up together with patch test score, a positive correlation. Expanded TCR sets contained significantly more large CDR3 similarity clusters than controls.

The germline gives CDR1 SQVTM, CDR2 ANQGSEA. CDR3 size: 14 residues. The V end was cut by 4 bases, the J end by 0 bases, with 9 bases between. The time point was: pre-sensitization, week 0. Noted treatment: therapeutic diphenylcyclopropenone sensitization with weekly scalp DPC. Someone pulled total RNA out of unfractionated whole blood. TCRdb redid the calling of the RACE reads with MiXCR, one entry per CDR3 protein. The data show around 57,000 distinct CDR3 sequences, about 11% seen once. As to this clonotype: Its matching antigen is unknown.

The source was whole blood, collected in connection with sensitization to the hapten diphenylcyclopropenone (DPC). The sequence derives from a woman in her thirties or forties with alopecia areata. Some clones in this sample may be carry-over from other donors' samples. The chain links TRBV29-1 to TRBJ2-2; no reliable D call. CDR3 nucleotides: TGCAGCGTTGCCCTGCAGCCGAACACCGGGGAGCTGTTTTTT. Protein sequence: CSVALQPNTGELFF.